The entry that follows covers one TCR beta chain sequence. The antigen is unknown. V shed 0 bases and J shed 1 base, with 15 bases lying between them. The CDR3 contains 17 residues. Germline CDR1 reads LGHNA; CDR2 reads YSLEER. Assay used: immunoSEQ multiplex PCR; TCRdb lists only in-frame clones, some missing. The sample comprises just over 60,000 clones, 76% of which are singletons, and over 12% rests with the top ten. The data derive from a study of T cell responses to AZD1222 COVID-19 vaccine. Study-level results: Unmutated regions of variants are reportedly targeted by nearly half of spike-specific TCRs.

The TCR originated in an adult in good health. Sequences were derived from peripheral blood, sampled on day 0 of AZD1222 vaccination. This rearrangement joins TRBV4-3 to TRBJ1-1; D perhaps matches TRBD1 (5 bases). CDR3 nucleotides: TGCGCCAGCAGCCAAGATCGTACTGGGGACGGGAACACTGAAGCTTTCTTT. Translating it yields CASSQDRTGDGNTEAFF.